Listed below are T cell receptor beta chains from one sample, sequenced in a study of lymphopenia after photon versus proton radiotherapy. The method was immunoSEQ multiplex PCR; TCRdb's version includes in-frame clones alone and lacks a portion of them. This sample has some 30,000 clones, with approximately 95% found just once. The sequencing used peripheral blood, collected from a patient treated with photon-based radiotherapy. The source of these receptors is a woman in her forties or fifties with cholangiocarcinoma. Both conserved end residues are part of each CDR3. A D gene is named only where the DNA matches it firmly. Rows give clone size only sometimes, using once, few, many, or a class for an expanded clone.

J	V	D	size	CDR3	DNA
TRBJ1-2	TRBV7-2	TRBD1	.	CASSQNMAGGRGYTF	TGTGCCAGCAGTCAAAATATGGCAGGGGGTCGTGGCTACACCTTC
TRBJ1-3	TRBV19	.	.	CASSIPPRGGLSGNTIYF	TGTGCCAGTAGTATACCCCCCCGGGGAGGCCTCTCTGGAAACACCATATATTTT
TRBJ1-1	TRBV2	.	.	CASRGDRNTEAFF	TGTGCCAGCAGGGGTGACAGGAACACTGAAGCTTTCTTT
TRBJ1-1	TRBV28	.	once	CASSLQFNEAFF	TGTGCCAGCAGCCTACAATTTAATGAAGCTTTCTTT
TRBJ2-7	TRBV7-2	.	.	CASSLGQAQSYEQYF	TGTGCCAGCAGCTTAGGGCAGGCCCAATCCTACGAGCAGTACTTC
TRBJ2-7	TRBV2	.	once	CASSNSPYEQYF	TGTGCCAGCTCGAACAGTCCGTACGAGCAGTACTTC
TRBJ2-1	TRBV9	TRBD2	.	CASSAGLAADNEQFF	TGTGCCAGCAGCGCGGGACTAGCGGCAGACAATGAGCAGTTCTTC
TRBJ1-1	TRBV28	.	.	CASSPRGTEAFF	TGTGCCAGCAGTCCTAGGGGCACTGAAGCTTTCTTT
TRBJ2-7	TRBV10-3	.	.	CAIRPYSAAAEQYF	TGTGCCATCAGACCCTACAGTGCCGCCGCCGAGCAGTACTTC
TRBJ2-5	TRBV2	.	.	CASKVWVGTQYF	TGTGCCAGCAAAGTATGGGTCGGGACCCAGTACTTC
TRBJ2-4	TRBV5-1	TRBD1	once	CASSTGTAAKNIQYF	TGCGCCAGCAGCACAGGGACAGCAGCCAAAAACATTCAGTACTTC
TRBJ2-3	TRBV27	.	.	CASSSGTGLQYF	TGTGCCAGCAGTTCTGGCACAGGTTTGCAGTATTTT
TRBJ2-7	TRBV7-9	TRBD2	.	CASSNAGGIHEQYF	TGTGCCAGCAGTAACGCGGGGGGTATTCACGAGCAGTACTTC
TRBJ1-5	TRBV2	.	.	CASSDRGGNQPQHF	TGTGCCAGCAGTGACAGGGGAGGCAATCAGCCCCAGCATTTT
TRBJ2-2	TRBV9	TRBD2	.	CASSPASGGLGGELFF	TGTGCCAGCAGCCCAGCTAGCGGGGGGTTAGGCGGGGAGCTGTTTTTT
TRBJ1-4	TRBV6-5	TRBD1	once	CASSDRGQGGEKLFF	TGTGCCAGCAGCGACCGGGGACAGGGAGGAGAAAAACTGTTTTTT
TRBJ2-1	TRBV7-9	.	.	CASSFGQNLYYNEQFF	TGTGCCAGCAGCTTTGGACAGAACTTATACTACAATGAGCAGTTCTTC
TRBJ1-4	TRBV5-5	.	.	CASRPITGREEKLFF	TGTGCCAGCAGACCCATCACCGGCAGGGAAGAAAAACTGTTTTTT
TRBJ2-7	TRBV6-5	.	.	CASSYSLQGHEQYF	TGTGCCAGCAGTTACTCGCTGCAGGGCCACGAGCAGTACTTC
TRBJ2-7	TRBV20-1	.	once	CSARLDEQYF	TGCAGTGCTAGGTTGGACGAGCAGTACTTC
TRBJ1-2	TRBV5-4	.	.	CASSLGGTGSTLNYGYTF	TGTGCCAGCAGCTTGGGGGGAACAGGTTCAACCCTTAACTATGGCTACACCTTC
TRBJ1-1	TRBV27	.	.	CASSSRRGPEAFF	TGTGCCAGCAGTTCGAGACGGGGCCCAGAAGCTTTCTTT
TRBJ2-7	TRBV18	.	.	CASSPAAEVSYEQYF	TGTGCCAGCTCACCGGCAGCCGAAGTCTCCTACGAGCAGTACTTC
TRBJ1-2	TRBV9	TRBD1	.	CASSVETGTGYTF	TGTGCCAGCAGCGTAGAGACAGGGACCGGCTACACCTTC
TRBJ1-1	TRBV10-3	TRBD1	once	CAISLQGMNTEAFF	TGTGCCATCAGCCTACAGGGGATGAACACTGAAGCTTTCTTT
TRBJ1-5	TRBV16	.	.	CASSQSPNQPQHF	TGTGCCAGCAGCCAATCCCCTAATCAGCCCCAGCATTTT
TRBJ1-2	TRBV27	.	.	CASSPNFGGGYTF	TGTGCCAGCAGTCCCAATTTTGGTGGGGGCTACACCTTC
TRBJ1-5	TRBV7-2	.	.	CASSLLSGDQPQHF	TGTGCCAGCAGCTTATTGTCAGGGGATCAGCCCCAGCATTTT
TRBJ1-5	TRBV7-2	TRBD1	.	CASSLMPGGTGAYQPQHF	TGTGCCAGCAGCTTAATGCCAGGTGGAACAGGGGCATACCAGCCCCAGCATTTT
TRBJ1-3	TRBV5-1	.	.	CASSPGQLGNTIYF	TGCGCCAGCAGCCCCGGACAGCTCGGAAACACCATATATTTT
TRBJ1-2	TRBV7-9	.	once	CASSLGQSYGYTF	TGTGCCAGCAGCTTAGGGCAATCTTATGGCTACACCTTC
TRBJ1-6	TRBV6-5	TRBD1	.	CASSLYRGNSPLHF	TGTGCCAGCAGTCTATACAGGGGGAATTCACCCCTCCACTTT
TRBJ1-3	TRBV11-3	TRBD1	few	CASRRTGAGNTIYF	TGTGCCAGCCGCCGGACAGGGGCTGGAAACACCATATATTTT
TRBJ2-4	TRBV9	.	.	CASSGLEGIQYF	TGTGCCAGCAGTGGCCTGGAGGGCATTCAGTACTTC
TRBJ2-5	TRBV27	.	.	CASSLGPPRGARETQYF	TGTGCCAGCAGTTTGGGCCCCCCAAGGGGAGCGCGAGAGACCCAGTACTTC
TRBJ1-6	TRBV9	.	.	CASSTGGNSPLHF	TGTGCCAGCTCGACAGGCGGAAATTCACCCCTCCACTTT